This TCR beta chain was sequenced during a study of metastatic and nonmetastatic thyroid tumors. Study details: Repertoire comparison spanned blood and tumor or nodule tissue of malignant and benign thyroid patients.

Original processing methods: The study's classifier, a distant-metastasis tool for papillary thyroid cancer, was built using CDR3 differences across clinicopathological groups. TCRdb re-called clones from the PCR reads using MiXCR. Here the V and J calls rest on TCRdb's processing, not on the authors' analysis. This sample has about 6,000 clones, with roughly 15% found just once. Patients were all untreated before their thyroid surgery. Relative to its sample, this clone is medium-sized (0.01 to 0.1%). Its antigen is not known. The V and J ends lost 3 bases and 7 bases, in that order; junction bases with no gene match: 13. This CDR3 comprises 15 residues. Germline V gives CDR1 SQVTM, CDR2 ANQGSEA. Study-wide findings and caveats: Compared with benign nodules, malignant thyroid tumors were reported to have significantly higher TCR beta diversity in both blood and tumor.

The sample taken for sequencing was tumor tissue. The chain carries TRBV29-1 and TRBJ1-2; 8 bases are shared with TRBD1. This TCR was sampled from a male donor with papillary thyroid cancer or a benign thyroid nodule (not recorded which). Some clones in this sample may be carry-over from other donors' samples. CDR3 DNA sequence: TGCAGCGTTGATACTACCTACACAGGGGGTTTTGGCTACACCTTC. Residues: CSVDTTYTGGFGYTF.